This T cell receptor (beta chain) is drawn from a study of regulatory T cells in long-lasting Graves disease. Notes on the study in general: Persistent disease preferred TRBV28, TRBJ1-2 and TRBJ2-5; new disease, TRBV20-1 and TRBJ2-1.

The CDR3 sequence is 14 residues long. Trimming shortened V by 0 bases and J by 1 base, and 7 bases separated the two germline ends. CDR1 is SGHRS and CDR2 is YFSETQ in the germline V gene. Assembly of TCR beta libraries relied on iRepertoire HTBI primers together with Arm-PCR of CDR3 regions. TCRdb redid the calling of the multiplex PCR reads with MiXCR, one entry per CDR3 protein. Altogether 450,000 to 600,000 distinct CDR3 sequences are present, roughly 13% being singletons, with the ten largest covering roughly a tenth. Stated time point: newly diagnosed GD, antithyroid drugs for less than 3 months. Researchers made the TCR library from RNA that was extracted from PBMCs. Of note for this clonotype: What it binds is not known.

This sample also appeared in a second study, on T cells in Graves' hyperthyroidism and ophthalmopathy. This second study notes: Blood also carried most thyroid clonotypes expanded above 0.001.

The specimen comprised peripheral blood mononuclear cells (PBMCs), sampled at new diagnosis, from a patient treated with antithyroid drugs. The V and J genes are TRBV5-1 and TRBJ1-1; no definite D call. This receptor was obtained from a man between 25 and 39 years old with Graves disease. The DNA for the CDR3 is TGCGCCAGCAGCTTGGCCGGGTGGAACACTGAAGCTTTCTTT. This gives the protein CASSLAGWNTEAFF.